This T cell receptor beta chain was found in a study of CD8+CD57+ T cells in acquired aplastic anemia. Turning to the study itself: Yields of DNA that came from sorted CD4+ and CD8+ cells averaged about 3 ug.

Study results and limitations: Overlapping CD8+ CDR3 repertoires of patients and controls contained around 31 shared sequences.

The authors sequenced patients whose flow cytometry had shown CD8+CD57+ cell expansion. Every patient presented with severe acquired aplastic anemia. A note on this clonotype: Antigen: not known. A much larger clone differs from this one at a single base, so this may be a read error.

Genomic DNA served as template for TCR beta VDJ and CDR3 profiling. TCRdb passed the reads through MiXCR, listing each CDR3 protein once. The sample lists 150,000 to 200,000 distinct CDR3 sequences, around half occurring once. This TCR was recovered from a human donor with aplastic anemia. Sequenced material: sorted CD4+, CD8+, or CD8+CD57+ T cells (not recorded which) from PBMCs.

CDR3 in amino acids: CASSLIGRGTEAFF. CDR3 nucleotides: TGTGCCAGCAGCTTAATAGGCCGTGGGACTGAAGCTTTCTTT. This chain uses TRBV11-2 with TRBJ1-1; no definite D call. The V gene lost 2 bases and the J gene lost 5 bases, with 12 bases spanning the gap. The germline gives CDR1 SGHAT, CDR2 FQNNGV. This CDR3 has 14 amino acids. Full variable domain (rest looked up from reference TRBV11-2 and TRBJ1-1): EAGVAQSPRYKIIEKRQSVAFWCNPISGHATLYWYQQILGQGPKLLIQFQNNGVVDDSQLPKDRFSAERLKGVDSTLKIQPAKLEDSAVYLCASSLIGRGTEAFFGQGTRLTVV.